The clone carrying this T cell receptor beta chain was detected only a few times. Barcoded TCR alpha and TCR beta cDNA libraries with UMIs came from 5'RACE using constant-segment primers. Using its own MiXCR run on the 5' RACE reads, TCRdb lists one record per CDR3 protein. The sample has around 200,000 distinct CDR3 sequences; approximately 17% are singletons. These data are taken from a study of T-cell memory formation after mild COVID-19. This CDR3 is 13 amino acids long. The germline V gene encodes CDR1 MNHNY and CDR2 SVGAGI (reference sequence). V lost 5 bases, J lost 6 bases, and 5 bases stayed unmatched.

This TCR came from a man between 18 and 35 years old who had mild COVID-19 (a few samples of this study predate the infection). Cell type and time point are not known. V and J are TRBV6-6 and TRBJ2-7; 9 nucleotides align to TRBD1. Sequencing used PBMCs or a T cell subset sorted from them (not recorded which). The CDR3 here is CASSRDRGGEQYV. The CDR3 coding sequence is TGTGCCAGCAGTCGTGACAGGGGGGGCGAGCAGTACGTC.